The 5 T cell receptor beta chains below all came from one sample that was sequenced in a study of blood T cell repertoires in COVID-19. The assay was immunoSEQ multiplex PCR, and TCRdb's table has in-frame clones only and misses some. Seen here are more than 200,000 clones, 65% to 90% observed once, and the top ten hold under 14%. The sequencing sample was made of peripheral blood. These receptors were collected from a middle-aged man with COVID-19, enrolled during active disease.

The chain employs TRBV9 and TRBJ1-5; no firm D call. The germline V gene has CDR1 SGDLS and CDR2 YYNGEE. V gave up 0 bases and J gave up 9 bases, with 13 bases separating them. The CDR3 extends over 14 amino acids. For the CDR3, the DNA is TGTGCCAGCAGCGTAGGTCCGGGTTTGCGGCCCCAGCATTTT. Its protein is CASSVGPGLRPQHF.

V and J are TRBV6-5 and TRBJ1-3; maybe TRBD1 (5 bases). Germline V gene lookup returns CDR1 MNHEY and CDR2 SVGAGI. The CDR3 runs to 16 residues. Trimming took 0 bases from V and 4 from J, leaving 13 bases between them. The CDR3 sequence is CASSYSMGPSGNTIYF. CDR3 sequence (DNA): TGTGCCAGCAGTTACTCGATGGGGCCGTCGGGAAACACCATATATTTT.

J is TRBJ1-5 and V is TRBV12-5; D gene ambiguous. Germline CDR1 reads LGHNT; CDR2 reads FRNRAP. CDR3 size: 16 residues. V was shortened by 6 bases and J by 2 bases, with 17 bases between the two germline ends. The CDR3, as DNA: TGTGCTAGTGGATTCGATCAAAAAGCGGGCAATCAGCCCCAGCATTTT. Its protein product is CASGFDQKAGNQPQHF.

This chain joins TRBV6-6 and TRBJ2-3; 7 bases align to TRBD2. The junction had 6 bases not matched to a gene; V was cut back by 6 bases and J by 0 bases. The CDR3 contains 15 residues. Germline CDR1 and CDR2: MNHNY and SVGAGI (reference sequence). As DNA, the CDR3 is TGTGCCAGCAGAAGTCCGGGAGGCAGCACAGATACGCAGTATTTT. Protein: CASRSPGGSTDTQYF.

The rearrangement links TRBV18 to TRBJ2-7; 8 bases are a match to TRBD1. V lost 6 bases, J lost 3 bases, and 13 bases stayed unmatched. The CDR3 sequence is 16 residues long. Germline CDR1 and CDR2: KGHSH and LQKENI. CDR3 amino acids: CASSPRDRTLIYEQYF. The CDR3 DNA sequence: TGTGCCAGCTCCCCTCGGGACAGGACCTTAATCTACGAGCAGTACTTC.